Each of the 30 T cell receptor beta chains below was sequenced from the same sample in a study of cytomegalovirus exposure and HLA in healthy donors. 13 Jbeta primers and 60 Vbeta primers were used for the PCR. Produced via immunoSEQ multiplex PCR; TCRdb's table is partial and in-frame only. The data show almost 200,000 clones, 70% to 90% seen once. The sequencing sample was made of PBMCs. These receptors all come from a woman between 45 and 65 years old in good health and CMV-seronegative.

In this sample, this clone turned up a few times. This rearrangement joins TRBV7-7 to TRBJ2-1; 8 nucleotides match TRBD2. The length of the CDR3 is 18 residues. CDR1 and CDR2 from the germline V gene are SSHAT and FNYEAQ (reference sequence). The trim removed 2 bases at V and 9 bases at J, leaving 18 bases unmatched. CDR3 protein: CASSLSVSQPGGLVEQFF. For the CDR3, the DNA is TGTGCCAGCAGCTTATCTGTTTCCCAGCCGGGAGGGCTGGTTGAGCAGTTCTTC.

The chain is built from TRBV6-1 and TRBJ1-4, with TRBD1 as a possible D gene (5 bases). V lost 6 bases, J lost 8 bases, and 13 bases lay in between. The germline CDR1 and CDR2 sequences are MNHNS and SASEGT. The length of the CDR3 is 13 residues. The CDR3 sequence is CASSPGLQEKLFF. The DNA of the CDR3 is TGTGCCAGCAGCCCAGGGTTACAGGAAAAACTGTTTTTT.

The rearrangement uses TRBV18 and TRBJ1-5; 11 bases agree with TRBD1. The germline V gene encodes CDR1 KGHSH and CDR2 LQKENI. The CDR3 runs 18 residues. The V gene end was trimmed by 3 bases and the J gene end by 4 bases; junction bases not matched to a gene: 11. The CDR3 DNA sequence: TGTGCCAGCTCACCGGGGACAGGGGGGAATTTGGGGAATCAGCCCCAGCATTTT. This gives the protein CASSPGTGGNLGNQPQHF.

This clone was seen only once. This sequence joins TRBV7-8 and TRBJ2-7; 10 bases map to TRBD2. This CDR3 is built from 15 residues. The junction had 9 bases not matched to a gene; V was cut back by 5 bases and J by 5 bases. The germline V gene encodes CDR1 SGHVS and CDR2 FQNEAQ. CDR3 sequence: CASSRPGTSVDEQYF. The DNA of the CDR3 is TGTGCCAGCAGCAGACCCGGGACTAGCGTCGACGAGCAGTACTTC.

This clone was counted once. V and J are TRBV7-8 and TRBJ2-7, with D perhaps TRBD1 (5 bases). Germline V gene lookup returns CDR1 SGHVS and CDR2 FQNEAQ. Trimming took 3 bases from V and 2 from J, leaving 17 bases between them. The CDR3 spans 16 residues. The CDR3 DNA follows: TGTGCCAGCAGCTTGGTGGGGCCGACAGTCACCTACGAGCAGTACTTC. Protein product: CASSLVGPTVTYEQYF.

This chain links TRBV7-9 with TRBJ2-7; maybe TRBD2 (6 bases). This CDR3 is 13 amino acids long. V was cut by 5 bases and J by 3 bases, with 11 bases left in between. The germline gives CDR1 SEHNR, CDR2 FQNEAQ (reference sequence). CDR3 coding DNA: TGTGCCAGCAGCCAGACTAGTGACTACGAGCAGTACTTC. Translated, it gives CASSQTSDYEQYF.

The genes are TRBV4-2 and TRBJ2-1, with TRBD2 matching over 11 bases. This CDR3 region has 18 residues. The V segment lost 1 base and the J segment 8 bases; nucleotides outside the gene matches: 13. The germline gives CDR1 LGHNA, CDR2 YNFKEQ. For the CDR3, the DNA is TGTGCCAGCAGCCAAGGGTCGATTAGCGGGAGGGGGATGCATGAGCAGTTCTTC. Translating it yields CASSQGSISGRGMHEQFF.

This rearrangement joins TRBV29-1 to TRBJ2-7, with D possibly being TRBD2 (5 bases). Looked up from germline, CDR1 is SQVTM and CDR2 is ANQGSEA. Trimming cost V 3 bases and J 3 bases, with 12 bases left between them. The CDR3 spans 13 residues. The CDR3 is CSVDLGGGYEQYF. The CDR3 coding sequence is TGCAGCGTTGATCTCGGAGGAGGCTACGAGCAGTACTTC.

V usage is TRBV5-6 and J usage is TRBJ1-4, with a weak D call TRBD1 (6 bases). V shed 2 bases and J shed 4 bases, with 12 bases lying between them. This CDR3 comprises 15 residues. CDR1 is SGHDT, CDR2 YYEEEE, per germline. DNA of the CDR3: TGTGCCAGCAGCTTTAAACAGGGCGATAATGAAAAACTGTTTTTT. Amino acids: CASSFKQGDNEKLFF.

The chain has TRBV29-1 and TRBJ1-1, with D hard to call. CDR1 and CDR2 from the germline V gene are SQVTM and ANQGSEA. The CDR3 covers 15 residues. The V gene lost 3 bases and the J gene lost 5 bases, with 19 bases spanning the gap. The CDR3 sequence is CSVDGAALGGTEAFF. The CDR3 nucleotides read TGCAGCGTTGATGGCGCGGCATTGGGAGGGACTGAAGCTTTCTTT.

The chain is built from TRBV7-3 and TRBJ2-1; 8 nucleotides align to TRBD2. CDR1 is SGHTA and CDR2 is FQGTGA in the germline V gene. CDR3 length equals 17 residues. J was trimmed by 0 bases and V by 2 bases; bases with no gene match: 6. CDR3 protein: CASSLAGSGSSYNEQFF. The CDR3 DNA reads as TGTGCCAGCAGCTTAGCCGGGAGCGGGAGCTCCTACAATGAGCAGTTCTTC.

The chain couples TRBV28 to TRBJ1-1, with a possible D match to TRBD1 (6 bases). Per the germline V gene, CDR1 is MDHEN and CDR2 is SYDVKM. CDR3 length equals 14 residues. V lost 7 bases and J lost 5, with 17 bases in between. CDR3 amino acids: CASTQRGKGTEAFF. CDR3 nucleotide sequence: TGTGCCAGCACCCAAAGGGGGAAAGGAACTGAAGCTTTCTTT.

V gene TRBV4-1 combines with J gene TRBJ2-7; 11 bases are a match to TRBD1. The junction had 5 bases not matched to a gene; V was cut back by 1 base and J by 3 bases. The CDR3 consists of 16 residues. In germline, CDR1 is MGHRA, CDR2 YSYEKL. For the CDR3, the DNA is TGCGCCAGCAGCCAAGGTGGGACAGGGGGTTACTACGAGCAGTACTTC. It translates to CASSQGGTGGYYEQYF.

About this clone: The sample has other DNA sequences that encode this CDR3 too. J is TRBJ2-1 and V is TRBV7-9; D perhaps matches TRBD2 (6 bases). Germline values: CDR1 SEHNR, CDR2 FQNEAQ (reference sequence). This CDR3 has 15 amino acids. V lost 1 base and J 0 bases, leaving 7 bases between the germline ends. CDR3 sequence (DNA): TGTGCCAGCAGCTTAGGGAGGGGCTCCTACAATGAGCAGTTCTTC. Translated: CASSLGRGSYNEQFF.

The genes are TRBV11-2 and TRBJ1-2; TRBD1 agrees at 7 bases. V lost 3 bases and J lost 5; bases outside the gene matches: 0. The length of the CDR3 is 12 residues. CDR1 is SGHAT and CDR2 is FQNNGV in the germline V gene. The DNA for the CDR3 is TGTGCCAGCAGCTTGACAGGGTATGGCTACACCTTC. Amino acid sequence: CASSLTGYGYTF.

This sequence joins TRBV5-8 and TRBJ1-2, with D perhaps TRBD1 (6 bases). Germline V CDR1 and CDR2: SGHTS, YDEGEE. V was trimmed by 6 bases and J by 0 bases, leaving 12 bases between them. This CDR3 has 14 residues. CDR3 protein: CASNRDTTNYGYTF. CDR3 DNA sequence: TGTGCCAGCAATCGGGACACGACTAACTATGGCTACACCTTC. The full variable domain, its missing parts supplied by reference TRBV5-8 and TRBJ1-2, is EAGVTQSPTHLIKTRGQQATLRCSPISGHTSVYWYQQALGLGLQFLLWYDEGEERNRGNFPPRFSGRQFPNYSSELNVNALELEDSALYLCASNRDTTNYGYTFGSGTRLTVV.

This clone was detected once. The genes are TRBV7-9 and TRBJ1-1; D might be TRBD1 (6 bases). The germline V gene encodes CDR1 SEHNR and CDR2 FQNEAQ (reference sequence). The CDR3 runs 14 residues. V lost 3 bases to trimming and J lost 5 bases, with 13 bases between them. Here the CDR3 reads CASSLGHLTTEAFF. CDR3 in DNA: TGTGCCAGCAGCTTGGGACATTTGACGACTGAAGCTTTCTTT.

This chain joins TRBV23-1 and TRBJ2-7; D possibly corresponds to TRBD2 (5 bases). TRBV23-1 is flagged as an ORF with uncertain function. CDR3 size: 13 residues. The V and J ends lost 7 bases and 4 bases respectively, with 14 bases between them. CDR3 in amino acids: CASNLLGGYEQYF. CDR3 sequence (DNA): TGCGCCAGCAACCTGCTTGGAGGTTACGAGCAGTACTTC.

The CDR3 is CSVERGTGNTEAFF. The CDR3 coding sequence is TGCAGCGTAGAACGCGGGACAGGGAACACTGAAGCTTTCTTT. The genes are TRBV29-1 and TRBJ1-1; TRBD1 agrees at 8 bases. The V segment lost 6 bases and the J segment 1 base; nucleotides outside the gene matches: 7. Looked up from germline, CDR1 is SQVTM and CDR2 is ANQGSEA. The CDR3 has 14 amino acids. The whole variable domain, remainder taken from reference TRBV29-1 and TRBJ1-1, is SAVISQKPSRDICQRGTSLTIQCQVDSQVTMMFWYRQQPGQSLTLIATANQGSEATYESGFVIDKFPISRPNLTFSTLTVSNMSPEDSSIYLCSVERGTGNTEAFFGQGTRLTVV.

The genes are TRBV28 and TRBJ1-4; D is perhaps TRBD1 (5 bases). This CDR3 contains 15 residues. Trimming stripped 4 bases from V and 8 bases from J, with 17 bases between. Germline V gene sequence: CDR1 MDHEN, CDR2 SYDVKM. CDR3 loop: CASSSLGTRSEKLFF. The CDR3 nucleotides are TGTGCCAGCAGTTCTCTCGGGACTAGGAGCGAAAAACTGTTTTTT. Drawing the rest from reference TRBV28 and TRBJ1-4, the complete variable domain is DVKVTQSSRYLVKRTGEKVFLECVQDMDHENMFWYRQDPGLGLRLIYFSYDVKMKEKGDIPEGYSVSREKKERFSLILESASTNQTSMYLCASSSLGTRSEKLFFGSGTQLSVL.

The chain employs TRBV28 and TRBJ2-5, with TRBD1 matching over 9 bases. This CDR3 is 14 amino acids long. Germline CDR1 MDHEN, CDR2 SYDVKM. V shed 6 bases and J 2 bases; nucleotides not matched to a gene: 4. As DNA, the CDR3 is TGTGCCAGCAGGGACAGGGGAGGGCAAGAGACCCAGTACTTC. Its protein is CASRDRGGQETQYF.

The chain couples TRBV30 to TRBJ2-1; maybe TRBD2 (5 bases). The V gene's germline CDR1 is GTSNPN and CDR2 SVGIG (reference sequence). Trimming shortened V by 4 bases and J by 2 bases, and 12 bases separated the two germline ends. The CDR3 sequence is 14 residues long. CDR3 loop: CAWTGLVPYNEQFF. The DNA for the CDR3 is TGTGCCTGGACCGGACTGGTTCCCTACAATGAGCAGTTCTTC.

J is TRBJ2-3 and V is TRBV7-6; no definite D call. Germline V gene lookup returns CDR1 SGHVS and CDR2 FNYEAQ. Trimming stripped 5 bases from V and 4 bases from J, with 4 bases between. The CDR3 consists of 11 residues. CDR3 DNA sequence: TGTGCCAGCAGCGTCTCAGATACGCAGTATTTT. This gives the protein CASSVSDTQYF.

This rearrangement joins TRBV7-9 to TRBJ2-7; TRBD2 aligns across 9 bases. The CDR3 runs to 15 residues. Germline loops: CDR1 SEHNR, CDR2 FQNEAQ (reference sequence). Trimming cost V 1 base and J 5 bases; bases outside gene matches: 6. The CDR3 protein is CASSLGLAGKNEQYF. The CDR3 DNA reads as TGTGCCAGCAGCTTAGGGCTAGCGGGAAAGAACGAGCAGTACTTC.

V and J are TRBV2 and TRBJ1-5; TRBD1 matches 7 bases. Germline V gives CDR1 SNHLY, CDR2 FYNNEI. CDR3 length: 16 amino acids. With 6 bases clipped from V and 1 base from J, the junction kept 9 bases outside the gene matches. CDR3 sequence (DNA): TGTGCCAGCAGGTCACCGGGACAGTGGAGCAATCAGCCCCAGCATTTT. Translating it yields CASRSPGQWSNQPQHF.

The J gene is TRBJ2-1, the V gene TRBV6-1, with 11 bases aligning to TRBD2. V lost 3 bases and J lost 8; bases outside the gene matches: 12. CDR1 and CDR2 from the germline V gene are MNHNS and SASEGT. The CDR3 has 17 residues. DNA of the CDR3: TGTGCCAGCAGTGACCAACGACTAGCGGGGCGAAGGGATGAGCAGTTCTTC. It yields the protein CASSDQRLAGRRDEQFF.

This clone was detected a few times. The rearrangement joins TRBV4-3 to TRBJ2-1; a possible D gene is TRBD1 (6 bases). Germline V gene data show CDR1 as LGHNA and CDR2 as YSLEER. The V end lost 1 base, the J end lost 4 bases, and 11 bases lay between the germline ends. The CDR3 loop spans 15 amino acids. The CDR3 here is CASSQVGGPYNEQFF. The CDR3 DNA follows: TGCGCCAGCAGCCAAGTAGGGGGACCTTACAATGAGCAGTTCTTC.

This chain joins TRBV21-1 and TRBJ1-2. TRBV21-1 is a documented pseudogene. The CDR3 is 12 residues long. The CDR3 protein is CASSKARGGYTF. The CDR3 DNA reads TGTGCCAGCAGCAAAGCCCGGGGTGGCTACACCTTC.

Only a few counts were recorded for this clone. J is TRBJ2-3 and V is TRBV19, with D perhaps matching TRBD1 (5 bases). The CDR3 runs 14 residues. Per the germline V gene, CDR1 is LNHDA and CDR2 is SQIVND (reference sequence). Trimming took 5 bases from V and 2 from J, leaving 11 bases between them. The CDR3 is CASSPTTATDTQYF. CDR3 nucleotide sequence: TGTGCCAGTAGTCCTACGACAGCCACAGATACGCAGTATTTT.

The chain uses TRBV9 and TRBJ2-6; 7 positions agree with TRBD1. Trimming at V came to 3 bases and at J to 0 bases, leaving 6 bases not matched to a gene. Germline-derived CDR1 and CDR2 are SGDLS and YYNGEE. The length of the CDR3 is 17 residues. DNA for the CDR3: TGTGCCAGCAGCGGCCGACAGGGCTACTCTGGGGCCAACGTCCTGACTTTC. Residues: CASSGRQGYSGANVLTF.